Sequencing of this T cell receptor beta chain was carried out in a study of blood T cell repertoires in COVID-19. Study overall: Some COVID-19 samples were acute and others convalescent; all came from the United States, Italy and Spain. The cDNA or gDNA used as material had been derived from T cells, B-cell-depleted T cells, or PBMCs.

The CDR3 consists of 18 residues. The V gene end was trimmed by 1 base and the J gene end by 7 bases; junction bases not matched to a gene: 16. CDR1 is KGHSH and CDR2 is LQKENI in the germline V gene. Assay: immunoSEQ multiplex PCR; the TCRdb copy retains only in-frame clones and omits some. The sample includes more than 95,000 clones, 82% of them seen just once. The sequence was obtained from an older man with acute or convalescent COVID-19. The chain recombines TRBV18 with TRBJ2-1; 7 bases fit TRBD1. The sequencing sample was made of peripheral blood. In nucleotides, the CDR3 is TGTGCCAGCTCACCACAAAGGACAGGTAGCAAGAATAAGAATGAGCAGTTCTTC. Translating gives CASSPQRTGSKNKNEQFF.